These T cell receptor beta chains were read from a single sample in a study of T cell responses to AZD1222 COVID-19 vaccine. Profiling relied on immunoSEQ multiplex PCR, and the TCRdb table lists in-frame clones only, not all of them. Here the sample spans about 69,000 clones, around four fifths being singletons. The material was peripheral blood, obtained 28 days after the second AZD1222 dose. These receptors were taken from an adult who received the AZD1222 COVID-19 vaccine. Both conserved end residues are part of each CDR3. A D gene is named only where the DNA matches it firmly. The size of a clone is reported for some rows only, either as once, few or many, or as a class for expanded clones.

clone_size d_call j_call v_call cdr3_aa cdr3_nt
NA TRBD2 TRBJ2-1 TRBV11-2 CASSLVGQRGARYNEQFF TGTGCCAGCAGCTTAGTGGGACAGCGGGGGGCAAGGTACAATGAGCAGTTCTTC
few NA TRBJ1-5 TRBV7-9 CASSLADNQPQHF TGTGCCAGCAGCTTAGCTGACAATCAGCCCCAGCATTTT
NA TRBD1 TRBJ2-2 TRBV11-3 CARGAGTGEYKNTGELFF TGTGCCCGCGGCGCGGGGACAGGGGAATACAAGAACACCGGGGAGCTGTTTTTT
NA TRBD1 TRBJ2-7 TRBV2 CASSDVAGGPYEQYF TGTGCCAGCAGTGATGTCGCAGGGGGCCCCTACGAGCAGTACTTC
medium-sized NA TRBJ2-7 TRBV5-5 CASSLEWLKGVGGEQYF TGTGCCAGCAGCCTTGAATGGTTAAAGGGGGTGGGAGGCGAGCAGTACTTC
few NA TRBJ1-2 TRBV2 CASSDTKGPAYGYTF TGTGCCAGCAGTGACACTAAGGGACCGGCCTATGGCTACACCTTC
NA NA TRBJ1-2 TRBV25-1 CASSPAEDPYGYTF TGTGCCAGCAGTCCCGCTGAGGATCCCTATGGCTACACCTTC
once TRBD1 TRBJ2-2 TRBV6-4 CASSELTGAGELFF TGTGCCAGCAGTGAATTGACAGGGGCCGGGGAGCTGTTTTTT
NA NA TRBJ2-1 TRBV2 CASSEVGYNEQFF TGTGCCAGCAGTGAAGTAGGCTACAATGAGCAGTTCTTC
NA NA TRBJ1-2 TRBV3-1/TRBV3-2 CAISMEGDYTF TGTGCCATCTCTATGGAGGGTGACTACACCTTC
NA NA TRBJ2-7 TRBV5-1 CASSRGAQGSGVEQYF TGCGCCAGCAGCCGGGGGGCACAGGGGTCGGGTGTAGAGCAGTACTTC
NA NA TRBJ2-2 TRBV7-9 CASSSPARVPPNTGELFF TGTGCCAGCAGCTCACCGGCGCGGGTGCCCCCAAACACCGGGGAGCTGTTTTTT